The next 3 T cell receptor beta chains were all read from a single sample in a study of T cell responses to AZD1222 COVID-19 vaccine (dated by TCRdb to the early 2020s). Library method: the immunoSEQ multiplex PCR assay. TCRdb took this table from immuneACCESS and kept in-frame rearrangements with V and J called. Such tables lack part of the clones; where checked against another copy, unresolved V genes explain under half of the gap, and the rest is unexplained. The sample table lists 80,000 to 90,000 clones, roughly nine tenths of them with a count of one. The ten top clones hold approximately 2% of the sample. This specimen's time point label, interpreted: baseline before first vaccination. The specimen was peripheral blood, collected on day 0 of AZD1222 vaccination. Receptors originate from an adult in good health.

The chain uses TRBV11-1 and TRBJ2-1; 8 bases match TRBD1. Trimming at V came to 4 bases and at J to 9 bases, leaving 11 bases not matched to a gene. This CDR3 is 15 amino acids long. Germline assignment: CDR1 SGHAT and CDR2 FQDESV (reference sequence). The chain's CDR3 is CASSSRDRHRGEQFF. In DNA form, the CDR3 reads TGTGCCAGCAGCTCCCGGGACAGGCATCGGGGTGAGCAGTTCTTC.

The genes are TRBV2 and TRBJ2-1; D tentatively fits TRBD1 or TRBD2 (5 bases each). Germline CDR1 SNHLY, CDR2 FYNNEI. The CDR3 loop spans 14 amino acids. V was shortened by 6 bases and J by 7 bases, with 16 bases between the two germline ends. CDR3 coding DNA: TGTGCCAGCAGGGGGACCTCAGGGATAAATGAGCAGTTCTTC. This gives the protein CASRGTSGINEQFF.

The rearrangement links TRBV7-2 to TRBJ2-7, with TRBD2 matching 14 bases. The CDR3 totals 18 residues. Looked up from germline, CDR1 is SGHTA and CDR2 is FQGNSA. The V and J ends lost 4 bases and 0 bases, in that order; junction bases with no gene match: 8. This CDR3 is CASSSGTSGGRISYEQYF. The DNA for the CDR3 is TGTGCCAGCAGCTCCGGGACTAGCGGGGGCCGTATCTCCTACGAGCAGTACTTC.